This T cell receptor beta chain was captured by sequencing in a study of OX40 agonist ivuxolimab in advanced cancers. Study at large: Patients took ivuxolimab, an agonistic anti-OX40 (CD134) antibody.

TCRdb's table, derived via immunoSEQ multiplex PCR, lists solely in-frame clones and lacks some. The sample has 100,000 to 150,000 clones, under 95% seen once. This clone was counted between two and nine times. The antigen is unknown. Study-wide findings and caveats: More expanded clones were seen, on average, in CD8+ T cells than in CD4+. No determination was made of the antigen specificity of the expanded peripheral T cells.

A history of autoimmune disease or systemic immunosuppression excluded patients. The starting material was CD4+ or CD8+ T cells sorted from blood, obtained in a trial of the OX40 agonist ivuxolimab. This TCR derives from an adult with an advanced solid tumor such as melanoma, head and neck, liver or kidney cancer.

The CDR3 spells CASSSTAFAYEQYF. For the CDR3, the DNA is TGTGCCAGCAGCTCGACCGCTTTCGCCTACGAGCAGTACTTC. V usage is TRBV7-2 and J usage is TRBJ2-7; D not certain. The CDR3 extends over 14 amino acids. V lost 4 bases, J lost 2 bases, and 12 bases lay in between. The germline V gene has CDR1 SGHTA and CDR2 FQGNSA.